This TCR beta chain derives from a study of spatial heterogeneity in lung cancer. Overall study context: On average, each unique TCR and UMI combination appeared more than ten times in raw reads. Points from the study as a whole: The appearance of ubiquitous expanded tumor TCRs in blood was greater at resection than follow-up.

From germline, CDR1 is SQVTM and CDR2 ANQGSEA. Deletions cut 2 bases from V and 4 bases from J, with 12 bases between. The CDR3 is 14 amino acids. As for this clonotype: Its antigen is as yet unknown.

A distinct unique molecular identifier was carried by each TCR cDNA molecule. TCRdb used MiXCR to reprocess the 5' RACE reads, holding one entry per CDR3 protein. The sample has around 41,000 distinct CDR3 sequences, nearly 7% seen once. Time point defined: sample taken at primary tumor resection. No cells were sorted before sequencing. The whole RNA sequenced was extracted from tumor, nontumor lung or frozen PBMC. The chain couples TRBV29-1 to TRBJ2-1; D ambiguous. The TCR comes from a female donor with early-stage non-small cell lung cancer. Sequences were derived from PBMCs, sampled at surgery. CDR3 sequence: CSVERIGNYNEQFF. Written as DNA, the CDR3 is TGCAGCGTTGAAAGAATAGGTAATTACAATGAGCAGTTCTTC.